This entry features one T cell receptor beta chain sequence. The specificity of this receptor is unknown. A read error may produce the germline difference seen at one junction end. Additional DNA sequences in this sample encode the identical CDR3. These data belong to a study of cytomegalovirus exposure and HLA in healthy donors (dated by TCRdb to the late 2010s). Study-level background: An earlier analysis of more than 550 of the donors reported about 300 Gb of sequence data and some 110 million unique TCR beta sequences obtained from around 170 million T cells. An early release that covered some 640 HLA-typed donors contained approximately 290 gigabases of sequencing data and 85 million to 100 million unique TCR sequences. The genetic ancestry cluster associated with self-reported Caucasian donors included 81% of the 398 genotyped donors. The study aimed to test whether cataloging public T cell receptors could reveal signatures of past pathogen exposure. Using immunosequencing, the study profiled T cell repertoires from around 680 subjects and related those repertoires to cytomegalovirus serostatus. A separate validation cohort of 100 to 150 different subjects was used in addition to the roughly 720-subject first cohort. To predict cytomegalovirus infection status, the study brought together high-throughput TCR immunosequencing, statistical association of individual TCRs with disease status, and machine learning. In a later analysis, previously published TCR beta repertoires from 666 donors were re-analyzed and high-resolution HLA genotyping was added so that TCR occurrence patterns could be studied. Rather than using new phenotypic data, the later analysis identified candidate immune exposures from TCR beta sequences and from how often those sequences occurred across donors. To decide whether each TCR beta V gene segment behaved as functional or pseudogenic, an earlier analysis of some 540 of the donors relied on high-throughput TCR beta sequencing. Donor age, sex, ethnicity and CMV serostatus were collected together with the repertoire data. In a later genetic analysis, genome-wide SNP genotypes for about 55% of the roughly 700 donors were used, and that subset was treated as a discovery cohort. All discovery cohort repertoires had been generated on a single sequencing platform. Both class I and class II loci were covered by HLA typing, at four-digit resolution. Typing coverage varied by locus: about 629-640 donors for A, B, C, DRB1 and DQB1; roughly 520 for DQA1; 606 for DPA1; 450 to 480 for DPB1. Because of strong linkage in the cohort, roughly five DR-DQ haplotypes were treated as single units for association and clustering. Among about 400 genotyped donors of the cohort, an average of roughly 230,000 unique TCR beta nucleotide sequences was sequenced per donor, of which approximately 18% were non-productive.

Paper-wide results and their limitations: In this cohort, only TCR beta chains were sequenced, and detectable features were limited by the absence of alpha or paired-chain data. Broadly in line with IMGT annotations, most TCR beta V segments showed up in productive rearrangements about 90% or about 30% of the time in an earlier analysis of 450 to 750 of the donors. In a later analysis, 16,951 TCR beta sequences were associated with specific HLA alleles at a false discovery rate of 0.05. In a later analysis, the rate of TCR association differed among HLA loci, with DRB1 alleles having the most associated TCRs and HLA-C alleles having the fewest. According to a later analysis, parvovirus B19, influenza, CMV and Epstein-Barr virus appeared linked to several top co-occurrence clusters. Because some donors lacked HLA typing at each locus, the association tests relied only on the typed subset. Compared with the approximately 710-donor mean, donors in an Asian-associated ancestry cluster had fewer N-insertions in productive TCRs, according to a later genetic analysis. When HLA alleles, especially DR and DQ, strongly co-occurred, TCR associations were difficult to assign to individual alleles. Linkage disequilibrium might explain the correlated functional status among segregating V segments, but an unknown experimental factor could not be ruled out. A cluster of highly shared sequence variants was judged likely to represent a technical artifact of the sequencing pipeline. It was suggested by the authors that the approach could potentially be generalized to other disease states and immunological phenotypes. In a later analysis, HLA-associated TCR beta chains showed more clonal expansion and lower generation probabilities than non-associated chains that were equally common. Presence/absence analyses assumed roughly uniform sequencing depth across donors, an assumption that may not hold. For the cohort, immune exposure information was limited to CMV serostatus. According to a later analysis, most CMV-associated TCR beta chains appeared to be HLA-restricted, and the HLA associations seemed to be driven largely by CMV exposure. The classifier was reported to diagnose cytomegalovirus status with high specificity and sensitivity in both the original and validation cohorts. Across donors, most TCR sequences were observed very rarely, whereas some public TCRs were present in many individuals. A further reported finding was that TCR beta sequences accurately predicted the HLA-A and HLA-B alleles for most subjects in the first cohort. The study listed approximately 150 TCR beta chains as associated with cytomegalovirus. In vitro tests confirmed that a few of the cytomegalovirus-associated TCR beta chains recognize cytomegalovirus antigens. The 87-base-pair reads could not distinguish some IMGT-functional V segments, including TRBV6-2 and TRBV6-3, so those segments were excluded. V-gene and J-gene trimming of TCR beta chains was associated with a missense DCLRE1C variant in a later genetic analysis, and the association was replicated in an independent cohort. Because counts were too low, seventeen rarely observed V segments, including chromosome 9 orphons, were excluded from the earlier analysis of 500 to 700 of the donors.

From cysteine to phenylalanine, the CDR3 is 13 amino acids long. Solely the CDR3 DNA is kept, with 39 bases framed from the first base. The germline V gene sets CDR1 to KGHSH and CDR2 to LQKENI. Receptor amplification or capture employed the immunoSEQ multiplex PCR assay. A mixture of 60 forward primers for TCR Vbeta segments and 13 reverse primers for TCR Jbeta segments was used in the multiplex PCR. The CDR3 region of rearranged TCR beta genes was amplified from genomic DNA by a multiplex PCR assay. On the Illumina HiSeq System, the amplified TCR beta libraries were sequenced as 87-base-pair reads. The paper's data handling went like this. Across the 640 or so repertoires, a later analysis counted tens of millions of unique TCR beta chains, around 10 million of which were shared by at least two donors. A nearest-neighbor algorithm error-corrected the raw reads and collapsed the reads into unique sequences, merging closely related sequences to remove PCR and sequencing errors. Alignment of CDR3 sequences to IMGT reference sequences was used to assign V, D and J gene segments. Each retained sequence needed at least a six-nucleotide match to both a V gene segment and a J gene segment. A rearrangement was called productive if the CDR3 had no stop codons and remained in frame with V and J, and every other rearrangement was called non-productive. CDR3 was defined according to IMGT convention as the region running from the second conserved V-encoded cysteine to the conserved J-encoded phenylalanine. In an earlier analysis of around 570 of the donors, sequences lacking an unambiguous match to a single V gene segment were excluded. An earlier analysis of 587 of the donors classified V segments as functional when productive rearrangements were above 56.7% and as segregating when the standard deviation between donors was above 5%. To diagnose cytomegalovirus status from the catalog of TCR beta chain sequences, a statistical classification framework was built. In a later analysis, V and J genes were assigned by comparing TCR nucleotide sequences against IMGT/GENE-DB human TR gene sequences. Using the TCRdist pipeline, a later analysis assigned CDR3 sequences along with most-parsimonious VDJ recombination scenarios. A later analysis defined each TCR beta chain by its CDR3 amino acid sequence plus V-gene family, and excluded reads lacking a unique V-gene family. To address suspected cross-contamination and a sequencing artifact, a later analysis removed a few hundred highly shared, low-generation-probability nucleotide sequences. For each public chain, a later analysis derived a clonal expansion index from normalized ranks of inferred template counts within each repertoire. A later analysis computed generation probabilities with a VDJ recombination model fitted to out-of-frame rearrangements, and checked the results against IGoR. A later analysis scored TCR-TCR, TCR-HLA and TCR-CMV co-occurrence with hypergeometric tests, applying a repertoire-size bias correction to TCR pairs. A later analysis estimated false discovery rates by permuting HLA or CMV assignments 20 times. A later analysis grouped co-occurring TCRs with DBSCAN, adding TCRdist sequence similarity when clustering within HLA-allele-positive subsets. Repertoires with fewer than 30,000 or more than 120,000 public chains were left out of co-occurrence clustering, as were about five repertoires with anomalous nucleotide sharing. TCRdb limited this immuneACCESS table to in-frame rearrangements with V and J called. A share of clones is missing; checked studies link under half to unresolved V genes, and the rest is unexplained. The V and J calls and clone size were taken over from that table, and D and trimming were inferred from the DNA. This sample holds some 150,000 clones; just under 85% were observed only once. The ten most abundant clones make up approximately 2% of the sample.

The cohort consisted of 600 or so healthy bone marrow donors. At the time of sampling, all cohort members were nominally healthy, though unrecorded immune exposures were likely present. The donor was CMV seronegative and belonged to the group of over 300 seronegative cohort members. A peripheral blood sample was provided by each donor, and peripheral blood mononuclear cells were used for TCR beta sequencing. Genomic DNA extraction from the blood cell samples was performed with the Qiagen DNeasy Blood Extraction Kit. Source material: PBMCs. This chain is built from TRBV18 and TRBJ1-1, with TRBD1 identical over 7 junction bases. This receptor was obtained from a woman aged 40 to 50 in good health and CMV-seronegative. The nucleotide sequence is given as TGTGCCAGCTCACCCGGACAGGACACTGAAGCCTTCTTT. It is translated as CASSPGQDTEAFF.